One and the same sample provided the 20 T cell receptor beta chains below, sequenced in a study of blood T cell repertoires in COVID-19. Assay used: immunoSEQ multiplex PCR; TCRdb lists only in-frame clones, some missing. The sample lists fewer than 250,000 clones, roughly 84% seen once, with roughly 7.4% in the top ten. Sequencing was done on a sample of peripheral blood. Receptors originate from a woman between 50 and 59 years old with acute or convalescent COVID-19.

The chain recombines TRBV4-1 with TRBJ1-1; 8 bases are a match to TRBD1. Germline lookup yields CDR1 MGHRA and CDR2 YSYEKL. The CDR3 length is 13 residues. J was trimmed by 1 base and V by 6 bases; bases with no gene match: 1. CDR3 residues: CASRGQGNTEAFF. DNA of the CDR3: TGCGCCAGCAGAGGACAGGGGAACACTGAAGCTTTCTTT.

The V call is TRBV25-1, the J call TRBJ1-2; possibly TRBD1 for D (6 bases). This CDR3 is 15 amino acids long. Per germline, CDR1 MGHDK and CDR2 SYGVNS. Trimming removed 4 bases from V and 3 bases from J, with 15 bases in between. This CDR3 is CASSGDVDRDYGYTF. CDR3 DNA: TGTGCCAGCAGTGGGGATGTGGACAGAGACTATGGCTACACCTTC.

This chain connects TRBV18 to TRBJ2-7; D perhaps matches TRBD2 (6 bases). This CDR3 is 15 amino acids long. Looked up from germline, CDR1 is KGHSH and CDR2 is LQKENI. Trimming stripped 11 bases from V and 1 base from J, with 21 bases between. CDR3 sequence: CARLGGLWRSYEQYF. The CDR3 nucleotides are TGTGCCCGCCTTGGGGGACTCTGGAGGTCCTACGAGCAGTACTTC.

This clone was counted once. J is TRBJ2-1 and V is TRBV2; 7 nucleotides align to TRBD1. CDR3 size: 14 residues. CDR1 SNHLY and CDR2 FYNNEI come from the germline V gene. J gave up 2 bases and V 6 bases, and 4 bases lay outside the gene matches. The CDR3 region is CASRADRAYNEQFF. CDR3 nucleotide sequence: TGTGCCAGCAGGGCAGACAGGGCCTACAATGAGCAGTTCTTC.

In its sample, this clone was seen once. The chain uses TRBV28 and TRBJ2-5, with D possibly matching TRBD2 (6 bases). With 4 bases removed from V and 0 bases from J, the gap between germline ends came to 9 bases. The CDR3 covers 14 residues. Germline values: CDR1 MDHEN, CDR2 SYDVKM. The CDR3 sequence is CASSSSGYQETQYF. CDR3 in DNA: TGTGCCAGCAGTTCCAGCGGGTACCAAGAGACCCAGTACTTC.

The V and J genes are TRBV3-1 (or the pseudogene TRBV3-2) and TRBJ1-1; D possibly corresponds to TRBD1 (5 bases). Trimming took off 0 bases at V and 0 bases at J, with 8 bases between the two ends. Germline assignment: CDR1 LGHDT and CDR2 YNNKEL (reference sequence). This CDR3 spans 15 amino acids. CDR3 sequence: CASSQDKGMNTEAFF. The DNA for the CDR3 is TGTGCCAGCAGCCAAGATAAGGGGATGAACACTGAAGCTTTCTTT.

This clone was counted only a few times. The rearrangement links TRBV11-1 to TRBJ2-1; D perhaps matches TRBD2 (5 bases). V shed 1 base and J shed 1 base, with 8 bases lying between them. Germline V gene data show CDR1 as SGHAT and CDR2 as FQDESV (reference sequence). The CDR3 spans 15 residues. CDR3 region: CASSLGTGSYNEQFF. In DNA form, the CDR3 reads TGTGCCAGCAGCTTAGGGACGGGATCCTACAATGAGCAGTTCTTC.

The rearrangement joins TRBV7-2 to TRBJ2-6; D is possibly TRBD2 (5 bases). The V gene's germline CDR1 is SGHTA and CDR2 FQGNSA. The CDR3 runs to 19 residues. V was pared by 4 bases and J by 4 bases, with 23 bases between. CDR3 nucleotide sequence: TGTGCCAGCAGCTCCGCGGCGGGCGCAAAAGTCGCCGGGGCCAACGTCCTGACTTTC. Its protein product is CASSSAAGAKVAGANVLTF.

This chain uses TRBV14 with TRBJ1-3; 8 bases fit TRBD1. Germline V gene lookup returns CDR1 SGHDN and CDR2 FVKESK. V dropped 4 bases and J dropped 4; count of bases not matched to a gene: 12. The length of the CDR3 is 17 residues. CDR3 DNA: TGTGCCAGCAGCCCGACAACCCAGGGGGCGCGAGGAAACACCATATATTTT. Protein product: CASSPTTQGARGNTIYF. Variable domain in full (rest from reference TRBV14 and TRBJ1-3): EAGVTQFPSHSVIEKGQTVTLRCDPISGHDNLYWYRRVMGKEIKFLLHFVKESKQDESGMPNNRFLAERTGGTYSTLKVQPAELEDSGVYFCASSPTTQGARGNTIYFGEGSWLTVV.

This clone is a singleton in its sample. CDR3 sequence: CSAAFPYEQYF. CDR3 coding DNA: TGCAGTGCGGCCTTTCCCTACGAGCAGTACTTC. V usage is TRBV20-1 and J usage is TRBJ2-7; D gene ambiguous. This CDR3 comprises 11 residues. Trimming cost V 6 bases and J 2 bases, with 8 bases left between them. Germline lookup yields CDR1 DFQATT and CDR2 SNEGSKA (reference sequence).

The chain couples TRBV30 to TRBJ2-5, with D possibly matching TRBD2 (6 bases). Judging by the DNA end, TRBJ2-7 fits better; the J call may be wrong. Germline CDR1 is GTSNPN and CDR2 is SVGIG (reference sequence). The CDR3 spans 11 residues. The CDR3: CAGGQGSEQYF. CDR3 sequence (DNA): TGTGCCGGAGGGCAGGGAAGCGAGCAGTACTTC.

In its sample, this clone was seen once. The chain recombines TRBV19 with TRBJ1-1, with 8 bases that match TRBD1. The ends lost 3 bases at V and 2 bases at J; junction bases unmatched: 8. Germline CDR1 LNHDA, CDR2 SQIVND (reference sequence). This CDR3 is built from 16 residues. The CDR3 spells CASSIGTGQGNTEAFF. The CDR3, as DNA: TGTGCCAGTAGTATCGGGACAGGTCAAGGTAACACTGAAGCTTTCTTT.

The chain joins TRBV28 to TRBJ1-4, with 7 bases aligning to TRBD1. The J segment lost 0 bases and the V segment lost 3 bases, leaving 13 bases of the junction unmatched. The CDR3 covers 19 residues. In germline, CDR1 is MDHEN, CDR2 SYDVKM. CDR3 sequence reads: CASSFPPEGAPSTNEKLFF. The CDR3 DNA reads TGTGCCAGCAGTTTCCCCCCGGAGGGGGCACCGTCAACTAATGAAAAACTGTTTTTT. Full variable domain (remainder filled in from reference TRBV28 and TRBJ1-4): DVKVTQSSRYLVKRTGEKVFLECVQDMDHENMFWYRQDPGLGLRLIYFSYDVKMKEKGDIPEGYSVSREKKERFSLILESASTNQTSMYLCASSFPPEGAPSTNEKLFFGSGTQLSVL.

V usage is TRBV6-5 and J usage is TRBJ2-7, with 10 bases matching TRBD1. This CDR3 spans 16 amino acids. Germline CDR1 is MNHEY and CDR2 is SVGAGI. After removal of 2 bases from V and 2 bases from J, the junction contained 6 bases not matched to a gene. CDR3 nucleotides: TGTGCCAGCAGTTACCGAAGGACAGGGGGGGCCTACGAGCAGTACTTC. This gives the protein CASSYRRTGGAYEQYF.

In this sample, this clone turned up once. The chain carries TRBV11-1 and TRBJ2-7, with 9 bases matching TRBD1. Germline values: CDR1 SGHAT, CDR2 FQDESV (reference sequence). The CDR3 extends over 14 amino acids. V lost 5 bases and J lost 6; bases outside the gene matches: 8. CDR3 nucleotide sequence: TGTGCCAGCAGCGACCACAGGGGGCTGACCGAGCAGTACTTC. Translation gives CASSDHRGLTEQYF.

The sample holds one count of this clone. The chain recombines TRBV6-5 with TRBJ1-1, with D perhaps matching TRBD1 (5 bases). Germline lookup yields CDR1 MNHEY and CDR2 SVGAGI. This CDR3 comprises 14 residues. V was trimmed by 0 bases and J by 1 base, leaving 6 bases between them. The CDR3 DNA reads as TGTGCCAGCAGTTACTCGCAGGGGAACACTGAAGCTTTCTTT. Amino acids: CASSYSQGNTEAFF.

The CDR3 nucleotides read TGTGCCAGCTCACCGGCCGGGGGGCGGTTGAGAGAGACCCAGTACTTC. Translated: CASSPAGGRLRETQYF. The chain links TRBV18 to TRBJ2-5; D is perhaps TRBD2 (7 bases). Germline CDR1 reads KGHSH; CDR2 reads LQKENI. This CDR3 has 16 amino acids. V shed 3 bases and J shed 4 bases, with 18 bases lying between them.

The chain joins TRBV3-1 (or the pseudogene TRBV3-2) to TRBJ2-2; TRBD1 might be the D (5 bases). The V gene's germline CDR1 is LGHDT and CDR2 YNNKEL (reference sequence). Trimming shortened V by 5 bases and J by 5 bases, and 9 bases separated the two germline ends. The CDR3 length is 13 residues. CDR3 nucleotide sequence: TGTGCCAGCAGCGCAAGGGGAACCGGGGAGCTGTTTTTT. This codes for CASSARGTGELFF.

J is TRBJ1-3 and V is TRBV11-2; a weak D match, TRBD1 (6 bases). The CDR3 extends over 16 amino acids. V was cut by 1 base and J by 4 bases, with 14 bases left in between. CDR1 and CDR2 from the germline V gene are SGHAT and FQNNGV. CDR3 bases: TGTGCCAGCAGCTTAGTCGGGACAAGTAGAGGAAACACCATATATTTT. Amino acid sequence: CASSLVGTSRGNTIYF.

As to this clone: The sample carries other DNA sequences with the same CDR3. The chain links TRBV6-5 to TRBJ2-1; 8 nucleotides line up with TRBD1. J was trimmed by 2 bases and V by 0 bases; bases with no gene match: 3. Germline CDR1 reads MNHEY; CDR2 reads SVGAGI. This CDR3 has 16 amino acids. CDR3 DNA sequence: TGTGCCAGCAGTTACTCCGACAGGGGCCCCTACAATGAGCAGTTCTTC. It codes for CASSYSDRGPYNEQFF.